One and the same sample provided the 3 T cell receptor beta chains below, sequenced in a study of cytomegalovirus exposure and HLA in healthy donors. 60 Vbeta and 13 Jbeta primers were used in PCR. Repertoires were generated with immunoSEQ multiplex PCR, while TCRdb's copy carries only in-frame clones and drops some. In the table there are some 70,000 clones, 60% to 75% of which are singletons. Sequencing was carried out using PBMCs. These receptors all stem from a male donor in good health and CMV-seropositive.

The CDR3 region has the DNA TGTGCCAGCAGCGCCCCCAGGGTTACCCAGTACTTC. Its translation is CASSAPRVTQYF. The chain couples TRBV9 to TRBJ2-5, with D maybe TRBD1 (5 bases). The CDR3 covers 12 residues. Trimming cost V 3 bases and J 8 bases, with 11 bases left between them. The germline CDR1 and CDR2 sequences are SGDLS and YYNGEE. Looking up the rest from reference TRBV9 and TRBJ2-5 gives the full variable domain: DSGVTQTPKHLITATGQRVTLRCSPRSGDLSVYWYQQSLDQGLQFLIQYYNGEERAKGNILERFSAQQFPDLHSELNLSSLELGDSALYFCASSAPRVTQYFGPGTRLLVL.

The DNA for the CDR3 is TGCGCCAGCAGCCAAGGCCAGGGGGCGTTAGATACGCAGTATTTT. Protein sequence: CASSQGQGALDTQYF. The J gene is TRBJ2-3, the V gene TRBV4-1, with 8 bases identical to TRBD1. CDR3 length: 15 amino acids. Germline V gene sequence: CDR1 MGHRA, CDR2 YSYEKL. With 1 base clipped from V and 5 bases from J, the junction kept 5 bases outside the gene matches.

CDR3 nucleotides: TGTGCCAGCAGCCCTGGGACAGAACTAATGAAAGGACTGTTTTTT. It encodes CASSPGTELMKGLFF. The chain has TRBV5-6 and TRBJ1-4; 7 bases match TRBD1. The V and J ends lost 4 bases and 13 bases, in that order; junction bases with no gene match: 16. Germline CDR1 and CDR2: SGHDT and YYEEEE. This CDR3 contains 15 residues.